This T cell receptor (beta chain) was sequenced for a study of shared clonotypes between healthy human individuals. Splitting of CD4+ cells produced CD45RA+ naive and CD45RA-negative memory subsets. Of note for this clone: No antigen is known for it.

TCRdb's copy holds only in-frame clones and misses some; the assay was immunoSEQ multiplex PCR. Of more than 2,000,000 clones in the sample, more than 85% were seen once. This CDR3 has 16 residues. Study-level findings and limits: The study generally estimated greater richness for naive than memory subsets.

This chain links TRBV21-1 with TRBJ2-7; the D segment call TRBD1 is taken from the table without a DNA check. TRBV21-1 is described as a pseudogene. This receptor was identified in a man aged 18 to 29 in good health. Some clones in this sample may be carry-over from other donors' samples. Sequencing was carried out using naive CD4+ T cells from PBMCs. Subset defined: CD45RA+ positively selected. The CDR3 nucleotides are TGTGCCAGCAAGAGTTTAAGGGGGCCATCATGGTACGAGCAGTACTTC. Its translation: CASKSLRGPSWYEQYF.